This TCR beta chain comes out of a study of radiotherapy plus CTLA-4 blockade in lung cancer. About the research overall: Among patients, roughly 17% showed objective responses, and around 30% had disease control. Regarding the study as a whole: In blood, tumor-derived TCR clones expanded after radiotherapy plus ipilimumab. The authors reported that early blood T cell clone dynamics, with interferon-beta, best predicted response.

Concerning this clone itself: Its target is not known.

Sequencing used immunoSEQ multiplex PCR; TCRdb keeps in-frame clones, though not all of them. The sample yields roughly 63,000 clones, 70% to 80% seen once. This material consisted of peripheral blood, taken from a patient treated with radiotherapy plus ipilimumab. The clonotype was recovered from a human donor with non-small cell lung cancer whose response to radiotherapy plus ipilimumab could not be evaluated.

CDR3 amino acids: CASSLRGQGSYEQYF. In DNA, the CDR3 is TGTGCCAGTTCACTCCGGGGACAGGGTTCCTACGAGCAGTACTTC. The rearrangement uses TRBV6-1 and TRBJ2-7; 9 bases match TRBD1. Per germline, CDR1 MNHNS and CDR2 SASEGT. This CDR3 has 15 amino acids. V shed 9 bases, J shed 1 base, and the junction held 10 bases outside the gene matches.